A single sample is the source of the 18 T cell receptor beta chains below, sequenced in a study of cytomegalovirus exposure and HLA in healthy donors (dated by TCRdb to about 2017). Preparation of the library involved the immunoSEQ multiplex PCR assay. A mixture of 60 forward primers for TCR Vbeta segments and 13 reverse primers for TCR Jbeta segments was used in the multiplex PCR. As stored in TCRdb, this immuneACCESS dataset retains in-frame rearrangements with V and J assigned. A fraction of the clones does not appear; measured against another copy, unresolved V genes explain less than half of the discrepancy, and the remainder lacks a known reason. The sample table on file contains some 200,000 clones. About 1% of the sample goes to the ten largest clones. Source material: PBMCs. These receptors all stem from a girl aged 2 to 9 in good health and CMV-seropositive.

CDR3 sequence reads: CASSPLSKGPGAFF. In DNA form, the CDR3 reads TGTGCCAGCAGCCCACTTAGCAAGGGGCCTGGAGCTTTCTTT. The V and J genes are TRBV7-9 and TRBJ1-1; perhaps TRBD1 as D (5 bases). The CDR3 consists of 14 residues. Between the trimmed V and J ends, which lost 5 bases and 10 bases, there was a span of 20 bases. The germline V gene has CDR1 SEHNR and CDR2 FQNEAQ (reference sequence).

The chain has TRBV7-2 and TRBJ1-5; no firm D call. Trimming removed 3 bases from V and 4 bases from J, with 10 bases in between. CDR1 is SGHTA and CDR2 is FQGNSA in the germline V gene. There are 14 residues in the CDR3. CDR3 nucleotide sequence: TGTGCCAGCAGCTTCGGGTCGCAAAATCAGCCCCAGCATTTT. The encoded protein is CASSFGSQNQPQHF.

The chain links TRBV6-5 to TRBJ2-1; 12 bases map to TRBD2. The CDR3 spans 15 residues. Germline values: CDR1 MNHEY, CDR2 SVGAGI. The V gene end was trimmed by 6 bases and the J gene end by 6 bases; junction bases not matched to a gene: 6. CDR3 coding DNA: TGTGCCAGCAGCCTCCAGACTAGCGGGAGCAATGAGCAGTTCTTC. This gives the protein CASSLQTSGSNEQFF.

This sequence joins TRBV7-3 and TRBJ2-7, with 8 bases lining up with TRBD2. This CDR3 has 15 residues. Germline CDR1 reads SGHTA; CDR2 reads FQGTGA. After removal of 5 bases from V and 4 bases from J, the junction contained 10 bases not matched to a gene. CDR3 residues: CASSPRASGWYEQYF. As DNA, the CDR3 is TGTGCCAGCAGCCCCCGAGCTAGCGGGTGGTACGAGCAGTACTTC.

J is TRBJ2-1 and V is TRBV5-4; 10 nucleotides align to TRBD2. The trim removed 0 bases at V and 0 bases at J, leaving 0 bases unmatched. Germline V gene data show CDR1 as SGHNT and CDR2 as YYREEE (reference sequence). The CDR3 consists of 16 residues. CDR3 in DNA: TGTGCCAGCAGCTTGGCTAGCGGGAGCTCCTACAATGAGCAGTTCTTC. This gives the protein CASSLASGSSYNEQFF.

The gene calls are TRBV7-2 and TRBJ2-3; perhaps TRBD1 as D (5 bases). This CDR3 contains 16 residues. V was cut by 1 base and J by 4 bases, with 15 bases left in between. CDR1 SGHTA and CDR2 FQGNSA come from the germline V gene. This chain's CDR3 is CASSLDGGASPDTQYF. The CDR3 DNA reads TGTGCCAGCAGCTTAGATGGTGGGGCAAGCCCAGATACGCAGTATTTT. The full variable domain, with the rest looked up from reference TRBV7-2 and TRBJ2-3, is GAGVSQSPSNKVTEKGKDVELRCDPISGHTALYWYRQSLGQGLEFLIYFQGNSAPDKSGLPSDRFSAERTGGSVSTLTIQRTQQEDSAVYLCASSLDGGASPDTQYFGPGTRLTVL.

V is TRBV5-4 and J is TRBJ2-7; D is uncertain. V lost 6 bases and J 4 bases, leaving 23 bases between the germline ends. Germline values: CDR1 SGHNT, CDR2 YYREEE (reference sequence). There are 16 residues in the CDR3. The CDR3 DNA sequence: TGTGCCAGCACCCTTGCCCCATCTTCCGGAGATTACGAGCAGTACTTC. Amino acid sequence: CASTLAPSSGDYEQYF.

The chain couples TRBV19 to TRBJ1-5; a possible D gene is TRBD1 (5 bases). The ends were cut back, 5 bases at V and 5 bases at J, with 13 bases in the middle. This CDR3 is built from 14 residues. The V gene's germline CDR1 is LNHDA and CDR2 SQIVND (reference sequence). The chain's CDR3 is CASSATGLYQPQHF. The CDR3, as DNA: TGTGCCAGTAGTGCAACAGGATTGTATCAGCCCCAGCATTTT.

The V and J genes are TRBV6-1 and TRBJ1-4, with TRBD1 matching 9 bases. Germline V CDR1 and CDR2: MNHNS, SASEGT. V gave up 7 bases and J gave up 5 bases; unmatched junction bases: 5. The CDR3 length is 14 residues. CDR3 DNA: TGTGCCAGCATCCTAGACAGGGGGAATGAAAAACTGTTTTTT. Encoded protein: CASILDRGNEKLFF.

V and J are TRBV7-3 and TRBJ1-2, with a tentative D call TRBD1 (6 bases). V was clipped by 1 base and J by 4 bases, with 16 bases between them. The CDR3 is 16 residues long. Germline CDR1 and CDR2: SGHTA and FQGTGA. CDR3: CASSLNRVVDGYGYTF. In DNA form, the CDR3 reads TGTGCCAGCAGCTTAAACAGGGTGGTGGATGGCTATGGCTACACCTTC.

The V gene is TRBV11-1, the J gene TRBJ2-1; possibly TRBD2 for D (6 bases). The CDR3 totals 16 residues. The germline CDR1 and CDR2 sequences are SGHAT and FQDESV (reference sequence). V was shortened by 0 bases and J by 5 bases, with 14 bases between the two germline ends. This CDR3 is CASSLALARTNNEQFF. In DNA, the CDR3 is TGTGCCAGCAGCTTAGCCCTAGCGAGGACCAACAATGAGCAGTTCTTC.

The rearrangement uses TRBV7-9 and TRBJ1-1; D possibly corresponds to TRBD1 (5 bases). Germline V gene data show CDR1 as SEHNR and CDR2 as FQNEAQ (reference sequence). This CDR3 spans 18 amino acids. The V and J ends lost 1 base and 0 bases respectively, with 18 bases between them. CDR3: CASSLGGGRFGMNTEAFF. The CDR3 coding sequence is TGTGCCAGCAGCTTAGGGGGGGGAAGGTTTGGGATGAACACTGAAGCTTTCTTT.

This chain uses TRBV9 with TRBJ2-7; 11 positions agree with TRBD2. The CDR3 loop spans 16 amino acids. V gave up 4 bases and J gave up 2 bases; unmatched junction bases: 8. The germline CDR1 and CDR2 sequences are SGDLS and YYNGEE. The CDR3 DNA reads as TGTGCCAGCAGCCCCCGGCTAGCGGGAGGTGCCTACGAGCAGTACTTC. Translated: CASSPRLAGGAYEQYF.

The chain has TRBV13 and TRBJ2-3, with a weak D call TRBD2 (6 bases). V dropped 2 bases and J dropped 2 bases, with 14 bases sitting between them. The germline CDR1 and CDR2 sequences are PRHDT and FYEKMQ (reference sequence). This CDR3 has 16 amino acids. The CDR3 is CASSLRPAGITDTQYF. Written as DNA, the CDR3 is TGTGCCAGCAGCTTAAGGCCAGCGGGTATCACAGATACGCAGTATTTT.

The chain recombines TRBV28 with TRBJ1-2; D is ambiguous. This CDR3 spans 11 amino acids. Germline CDR1 MDHEN, CDR2 SYDVKM. V lost 11 bases to trimming and J lost 8 bases, with 15 bases between them. DNA of the CDR3: TGTGCCTCATGTTACAAGTACGGCTACACCTTC. Protein sequence: CASCYKYGYTF.

The chain joins TRBV19 to TRBJ2-1; D perhaps matches TRBD1 (5 bases). CDR1 LNHDA and CDR2 SQIVND come from the germline V gene (reference sequence). This CDR3 has 13 residues. V gave up 5 bases and J gave up 3 bases, with 8 bases separating them. The CDR3 sequence: CASSYQGYNEQFF. In DNA form, the CDR3 reads TGTGCCAGTAGTTATCAGGGCTACAATGAGCAGTTCTTC.

The rearrangement joins TRBV7-3 to TRBJ2-7, with 8 bases identical to TRBD2. The germline V gene has CDR1 SGHTA and CDR2 FQGTGA. V lost 2 bases and J lost 2; bases outside the gene matches: 5. The CDR3 has 15 amino acids. The CDR3, as DNA: TGTGCCAGCAGCTTAGCGGGAGGCCCAACCTACGAGCAGTACTTC. This sequence encodes CASSLAGGPTYEQYF.

V is TRBV9 and J is TRBJ2-7; 9 nucleotides match TRBD2. J lost 7 bases, V lost 6 bases, and 17 bases had no gene match. This CDR3 has 16 amino acids. The germline CDR1 and CDR2 sequences are SGDLS and YYNGEE. CDR3 residues: CASTRSGGRALGEQYF. The CDR3 DNA sequence: TGTGCCAGCACCCGTAGCGGCGGGAGGGCGTTGGGAGAGCAGTACTTC.